These 26 T cell receptor beta chains share one sample of origin, sequenced in a study of cytomegalovirus exposure and HLA in healthy donors. Both 60 Vbeta primers and 13 Jbeta primers went into the PCR. Libraries were prepared by immunoSEQ multiplex PCR; TCRdb keeps only in-frame clonotypes and omits some of them. The sample carries fewer than 130,000 clones, around three quarters recorded once. The sequencing sample was made of PBMCs. The receptors were gathered from a man in his forties or fifties in good health and CMV-seropositive.

The chain joins TRBV5-1 to TRBJ2-3; D is possibly TRBD2 (7 bases). Trimming took 4 bases from V and 0 from J, leaving 21 bases between them. Germline CDR1 reads SGHRS; CDR2 reads YFSETQ. The CDR3 runs to 18 residues. The CDR3 is CASSVLRGAGRSTDTQYF. The CDR3 nucleotides read TGCGCCAGCAGCGTGCTACGGGGGGCCGGGAGAAGCACAGATACGCAGTATTTT.

V gene TRBV18 combines with J gene TRBJ2-3; 11 nucleotides line up with TRBD2. Germline CDR1 reads KGHSH; CDR2 reads LQKENI. This CDR3 region has 15 residues. Unmatched junction bases numbered 8, after V lost 6 bases and J lost 6 bases. CDR3 region: CASSALTSGKDTQYF. CDR3 bases: TGTGCCAGCTCCGCACTGACTAGCGGGAAGGATACGCAGTATTTT.

This clone has more than one count but fewer than ten. The V call is TRBV5-1, the J call TRBJ1-2, with D possibly being TRBD1 (5 bases). The CDR3 loop spans 14 amino acids. Trimming left V 4 bases short and J 1 base short, with 11 bases between. Germline-derived CDR1 and CDR2 are SGHRS and YFSETQ. The CDR3 sequence: CASSVWGRNYGYTF. The CDR3 nucleotides are TGCGCCAGCAGCGTTTGGGGCCGTAACTATGGCTACACCTTC.

The CDR3 DNA reads TGTGCCAGCAGTGGGACACGGGCCGTAACTGAAGCTTTCTTT. Amino acid sequence: CASSGTRAVTEAFF. The J gene is TRBJ1-1, the V gene TRBV25-1; tentative D call: TRBD1 (5 bases). CDR1 MGHDK and CDR2 SYGVNS come from the germline V gene. CDR3 length: 14 amino acids. The V end lost 4 bases, the J end lost 5 bases, and 14 bases lay between the germline ends.

This clone was observed once. The chain couples TRBV19 to TRBJ1-5; tentatively, D is TRBD1 (5 bases). V was trimmed by 5 bases and J by 1 base, leaving 9 bases between them. The germline V gene has CDR1 LNHDA and CDR2 SQIVND (reference sequence). This CDR3 region has 14 residues. In DNA, the CDR3 is TGTGCCAGTAGTCCAGGGCCGAGCAATCAGCCCCAGCATTTT. It yields the protein CASSPGPSNQPQHF. Together with reference TRBV19 and TRBJ1-5, the CDR3 gives the full variable domain: DGGITQSPKYLFRKEGQNVTLSCEQNLNHDAMYWYRQDPGQGLRLIYYSQIVNDFQKGDIAEGYSVSREKKESFPLTVTSAQKNPTAFYLCASSPGPSNQPQHFGDGTRLSIL.

The chain has TRBV29-1 and TRBJ1-2, with D unclear. The germline V and J ends were trimmed by 3 bases and 2 bases, with 19 bases remaining between them. The CDR3 is made up of 16 amino acids. Germline CDR1 reads SQVTM; CDR2 reads ANQGSEA. Written as DNA, the CDR3 is TGCAGCGTTGACGAACCCGCGTCGGTCCGGAACTATGGCTACACCTTC. Encoded protein: CSVDEPASVRNYGYTF.

The rearrangement uses TRBV5-1 and TRBJ2-5, with 8 bases matching TRBD2. This CDR3 comprises 16 residues. Germline V gene sequence: CDR1 SGHRS, CDR2 YFSETQ. Trimming removed 0 bases from V and 2 bases from J; junction bases left unmatched: 6. The CDR3 DNA is TGCGCCAGCAGCTTGGCTGGCGGGGGGATACAAGAGACCCAGTACTTC. Protein: CASSLAGGGIQETQYF.

This clone was observed once. The J gene is TRBJ1-1, the V gene TRBV5-1; D ambiguous. Germline-derived CDR1 and CDR2 are SGHRS and YFSETQ. The CDR3 consists of 15 residues. The germline V and J ends were trimmed by 0 bases and 2 bases, with 11 bases remaining between them. In DNA, the CDR3 is TGCGCCAGCAGCTTGGGAGGTACCCTAAACACTGAAGCTTTCTTT. Translation gives CASSLGGTLNTEAFF.

This clone was recorded a few times. The chain couples TRBV7-9 to TRBJ1-3; 8 nucleotides align to TRBD1. Germline V CDR1 and CDR2: SEHNR, FQNEAQ (reference sequence). This CDR3 has 14 amino acids. V lost 5 bases, J lost 7 bases, and 7 bases stayed unmatched. CDR3 in DNA: TGTGCCAGCAGCCGTCCTAGACAGGGGAACACCATATATTTT. Translated: CASSRPRQGNTIYF.

The chain joins TRBV9 to TRBJ2-3, with D possibly being TRBD2 (6 bases). The CDR3 loop spans 14 amino acids. Trimming pared 2 bases from V and 2 bases from J, leaving 9 bases between. Germline V gives CDR1 SGDLS, CDR2 YYNGEE. The CDR3 DNA follows: TGTGCCAGCAGCGTCGGACTAACCACAGATACGCAGTATTTT. Translated: CASSVGLTTDTQYF.

The chain carries TRBV11-2 and TRBJ2-1, with D unresolved. The CDR3 runs 11 residues. Looked up from germline, CDR1 is SGHAT and CDR2 is FQNNGV. Trimming removed 5 bases from V and 9 bases from J, with 8 bases in between. The CDR3 is CASSPLSEQFF. The CDR3 bases are TGTGCCAGCAGCCCCCTTAGTGAGCAGTTCTTC.

This clone was picked up one time. V gene TRBV5-1 combines with J gene TRBJ2-1, with D possibly being TRBD2 (5 bases). V lost 2 bases and J lost 0, with 9 bases in between. Germline-derived CDR1 and CDR2 are SGHRS and YFSETQ. The CDR3 is 15 residues long. Written as DNA, the CDR3 is TGCGCCAGCAGCTTTAAACGGGGCTCCTACAATGAGCAGTTCTTC. As protein: CASSFKRGSYNEQFF.

Only a few counts were recorded for this clone. The chain couples TRBV5-1 to TRBJ2-4; 12 bases are a match to TRBD2. This CDR3 spans 15 amino acids. Germline CDR1 and CDR2: SGHRS and YFSETQ. V dropped 4 bases and J dropped 5; count of bases not matched to a gene: 4. Here the CDR3 reads CASSPTSGSQNIQYF. The DNA for the CDR3 is TGCGCCAGCAGCCCGACTAGCGGGAGCCAAAACATTCAGTACTTC.

The J gene is TRBJ1-3, the V gene TRBV7-2; 7 bases map to TRBD1. V lost 0 bases to trimming and J lost 7 bases; unmatched junction nucleotides: 6. The CDR3 is 15 amino acids. Germline-derived CDR1 and CDR2 are SGHTA and FQGNSA. CDR3 protein: CASSLALAQGNTIYF. The CDR3 DNA sequence: TGTGCCAGCAGCTTAGCGCTTGCACAGGGGAACACCATATATTTT.

The chain uses TRBV6-5 and TRBJ2-5, with D possibly matching TRBD2 (7 bases). The CDR3 loop spans 14 amino acids. Germline CDR1 MNHEY, CDR2 SVGAGI. The V and J ends lost 5 bases and 4 bases respectively, with 14 bases between them. The CDR3 is CASSASGGRETQYF. CDR3 nucleotide sequence: TGTGCCAGCAGTGCATCGGGGGGCAGAGAGACCCAGTACTTC.

This clone is labeled medium-sized. The chain joins TRBV19 to TRBJ1-1; D not certain. The CDR3 consists of 13 residues. From germline, CDR1 is LNHDA and CDR2 SQIVND (reference sequence). The V end lost 3 bases, the J end lost 13 bases, and 18 bases lay between the germline ends. The CDR3 here is CASSIGTVPFYFF. The CDR3 bases are TGTGCCAGTAGTATCGGCACAGTGCCGTTTTATTTCTTT. Filled out from reference TRBV19 and TRBJ1-1, the complete variable domain reads DGGITQSPKYLFRKEGQNVTLSCEQNLNHDAMYWYRQDPGQGLRLIYYSQIVNDFQKGDIAEGYSVSREKKESFPLTVTSAQKNPTAFYLCASSIGTVPFYFFGQGTRLTVV.

V gene TRBV6-6 combines with J gene TRBJ1-5; D perhaps matches TRBD1 (5 bases). Per the germline V gene, CDR1 is MNHNY and CDR2 is SVGAGI (reference sequence). CDR3 length: 12 amino acids. V lost 6 bases and J lost 9, with 12 bases in between. The CDR3 sequence is CASRSTGLPQHF. CDR3 bases: TGTGCCAGCAGAAGTACAGGATTGCCCCAGCATTTT.

By sample share, this clone is medium-sized. At the DNA level, this CDR3 is encoded by other sequences in the same sample as well. The chain uses TRBV29-1 and TRBJ1-1; tentative D call: TRBD1 (6 bases). V dropped 4 bases and J dropped 1 base, with 10 bases sitting between them. Germline V CDR1 and CDR2: SQVTM, ANQGSEA. The CDR3 sequence is 13 residues long. The CDR3 coding sequence is TGCAGCGTTGGGCAGGGGACGAACACTGAAGCTTTCTTT. Amino acid sequence: CSVGQGTNTEAFF.

The chain carries TRBV4-1 and TRBJ1-2; no reliable D call. Germline CDR1 is MGHRA and CDR2 is YSYEKL. The CDR3 extends over 16 amino acids. The V end was cut by 1 base, the J end by 0 bases, with 12 bases between. The CDR3 DNA follows: TGCGCCAGCAGCCAAGCCCCGGGGAGGTCTAACTATGGCTACACCTTC. This translates into CASSQAPGRSNYGYTF.

This chain joins TRBV21-1 and TRBJ1-1; the table's TRBD1 call for D was not verified on the DNA. TRBV21-1 is reported as a pseudogene. This CDR3 is 15 amino acids long. The CDR3 spells CASSSRQGMNTEAFF. CDR3 in DNA: TGTGCCAGCAGCTCCCGACAGGGGATGAACACTGAAGCTTTCTTT.

In its sample, this clone was seen a few times. The chain joins TRBV4-2 to TRBJ2-4; D ambiguous. The CDR3 extends over 12 amino acids. Per germline, CDR1 LGHNA and CDR2 YNFKEQ. Trimming left V 6 bases short and J 7 bases short, with 10 bases between. Written as DNA, the CDR3 is TGTGCCAGCAGTCAAATGGGCAACATTCAGTACTTC. Its translation is CASSQMGNIQYF.

The rearrangement joins TRBV6-5 to TRBJ2-5; no clear D gene. In germline, CDR1 is MNHEY, CDR2 SVGAGI. The CDR3 runs 14 residues. The V and J ends lost 0 bases and 5 bases respectively, with 10 bases between them. CDR3 sequence reads: CASSYSHARETQYF. CDR3 nucleotide sequence: TGTGCCAGCAGTTACTCACACGCTAGGGAGACCCAGTACTTC.

The V and J genes are TRBV29-1 and TRBJ1-4; tentative D call: TRBD1 (6 bases). Germline V gives CDR1 SQVTM, CDR2 ANQGSEA. The CDR3 is 14 residues long. The germline V and J ends were trimmed by 3 bases and 6 bases, with 14 bases remaining between them. In DNA form, the CDR3 reads TGCAGCGTTGATCTGGACAGCTCAGATGAAAAACTGTTTTTT. Amino acid sequence: CSVDLDSSDEKLFF. The full variable domain, its missing parts supplied by reference TRBV29-1 and TRBJ1-4, is SAVISQKPSRDICQRGTSLTIQCQVDSQVTMMFWYRQQPGQSLTLIATANQGSEATYESGFVIDKFPISRPNLTFSTLTVSNMSPEDSSIYLCSVDLDSSDEKLFFGSGTQLSVL.

The chain is built from TRBV4-2 and TRBJ2-7, with D possibly matching TRBD2 (5 bases). Trimming took 0 bases from V and 7 from J, leaving 16 bases between them. This CDR3 contains 15 residues. CDR1 LGHNA and CDR2 YNFKEQ come from the germline V gene. The CDR3 DNA follows: TGTGCCAGCAGCCAAGAAGGCGGGCGGAAAGGGGAGCAGTACTTC. As protein: CASSQEGGRKGEQYF.

As DNA, the CDR3 is TGTGCCGCCGACGACAGGAACACTGAAGCTTTCTTT. This translates into CAADDRNTEAFF. The chain has TRBV10-3 and TRBJ1-1; tentative D call: TRBD1 (5 bases). The CDR3 covers 12 residues. V lost 11 bases to trimming and J lost 1 base, with 11 bases between them. Per the germline V gene, CDR1 is ENHRY and CDR2 is SYGVKD.

The gene calls are TRBV10-3 and TRBJ2-5, with D possibly TRBD1 on 6 matching bases. Trimming shortened V by 4 bases and J by 2 bases, and 8 bases separated the two germline ends. Germline CDR1 is ENHRY and CDR2 is SYGVKD. This CDR3 region has 13 residues. CDR3 amino acids: CAISGTEQETQYF. The CDR3 coding sequence is TGTGCCATCAGTGGGACAGAGCAAGAGACCCAGTACTTC.